The clone carrying this T cell receptor (beta chain) has a handful of counts. Noted time point: pre-sensitization, week 0. Treatment defined: therapeutic diphenylcyclopropenone sensitization with weekly scalp DPC. The sample is drawn from a study of human T cells and chemical hapten exposure. The wider study: Diphenylcyclopropenone, dosed weekly to the scalp, was given to patients throughout the roughly 23-week study.

Each CDR3 protein gets one entry after TCRdb re-called the RACE reads with MiXCR. This sample has 89,000 or so distinct CDR3 sequences, with around 8.8% found just once. The CDR3 contains 15 residues. Looked up from germline, CDR1 is MDHEN and CDR2 is SYDVKM. Trimming cost V 6 bases and J 5 bases; bases outside gene matches: 9. The specimen comprised whole blood, sampled in connection with sensitization to the hapten diphenylcyclopropenone (DPC). The genes are TRBV28 and TRBJ1-4; 7 bases line up with TRBD1. This sequence was found in a man between 40 and 49 years old with alopecia areata. Some clones in this sample may be carry-over from other donors' samples. Written as DNA, the CDR3 is TGTGCCAGCAGCTCTACAGGGGTTGTAAATGAAAAACTGTTTTTT. It encodes CASSSTGVVNEKLFF.